Listed here is a single T cell receptor (beta chain). The data stem from a study of blood T cell repertoires in COVID-19. As for the study in general: COVID-19 samples, acute and convalescent, were from the United States, Italy and Spain.

Original handling: Reference gene primer amplification gave estimated nucleated cell counts. Profiling relied on immunoSEQ multiplex PCR, and the TCRdb table lists in-frame clones only, not all of them. V, J and clone size reflect that table, while D and trimming were determined from the DNA. The sample lists 250,000 to 350,000 clones; more than 85% were seen once. J gave up 4 bases and V 1 base, and 7 bases lay outside the gene matches. CDR1 is MNHNS, CDR2 SASEGT, per germline. The CDR3 covers 16 residues. The TCR originated in a young woman with COVID-19, enrolled during active disease. The V call is TRBV6-1, the J call TRBJ2-7, with 10 bases aligning to TRBD2. Source material: peripheral blood. DNA for the CDR3: TGTGCCAGCAGTGAAGGGTGGACTAGCGGCTTTTACGAGCAGTACTTC. This sequence encodes CASSEGWTSGFYEQYF.